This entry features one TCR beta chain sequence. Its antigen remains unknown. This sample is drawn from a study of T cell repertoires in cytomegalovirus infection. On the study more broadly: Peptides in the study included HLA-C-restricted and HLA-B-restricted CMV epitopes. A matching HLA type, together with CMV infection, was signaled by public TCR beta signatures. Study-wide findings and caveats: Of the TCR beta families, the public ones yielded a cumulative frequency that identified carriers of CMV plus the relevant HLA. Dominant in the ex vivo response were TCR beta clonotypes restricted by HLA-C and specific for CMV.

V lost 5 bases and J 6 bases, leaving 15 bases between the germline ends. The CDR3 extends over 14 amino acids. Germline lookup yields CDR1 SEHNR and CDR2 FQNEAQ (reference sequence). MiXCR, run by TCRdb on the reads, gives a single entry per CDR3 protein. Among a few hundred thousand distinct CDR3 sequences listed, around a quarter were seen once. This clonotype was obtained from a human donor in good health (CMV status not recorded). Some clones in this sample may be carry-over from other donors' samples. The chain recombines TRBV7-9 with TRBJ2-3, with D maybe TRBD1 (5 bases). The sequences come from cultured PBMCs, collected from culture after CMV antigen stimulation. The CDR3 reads CASSPRAYEDTQYF. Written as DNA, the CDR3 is TGTGCCAGCAGCCCCAGGGCCTATGAGGATACGCAGTATTTT.